This TCR gamma chain was captured in a study of γδ T cells in repeated Plasmodium falciparum infection. Study-level information: Four controlled malaria infections with P. falciparum NF54 spanned about 640 days.

TCRdb re-called the multiplex PCR reads with CATT. The sample has 25,000 to 35,000 gamma-chain clones, 1.4% seen once; the top ten hold just under 20%. Whole-study results and caveats: Malian children's Vdelta2-negative repertoires appeared more expanded and less diverse than Australians'.

This clone was recorded many times. Its antigen remains unidentified. TCRdb pairs this DNA with a much larger clone's protein that differs at residue 4, likely a read error; the protein shown was translated from the DNA. Vgamma9/Vdelta2+ and Vdelta2-negative gammadelta T cells were flow-sorted from PBMC for bulk sequencing. Per germline, CDR1 GITISATS and CDR2 ISYDGTV (reference sequence). The CDR3 sequence is 17 residues long. Specimen: gamma-delta T cells from blood. The chain employs TRGV9 and TRGJP. This sequence was found in a pool of human donors (malaria-infected and uninfected, not separated). The DNA of the CDR3 is TGTGCCTTGAGGGAGTACGGACAAGAGTTGGGCAAAAAAATCAAGGTATTT. Protein product: CALREYGQELGKKIKVF.